Reported below is one T cell receptor (beta chain). It lacks a known antigen. No per-base quality is available; no much larger clone lies one base away. This sample is part of a study of early T cells in non-severe SARS-CoV-2 infection (dated by TCRdb to about 2021). In terms of the full investigation: Because TCR sequencing relied on bulk RNA taken from unsorted whole blood, pairing of alpha and beta chains was not possible.

The study was a case-control design nested within a healthcare worker cohort in London, UK, with weekly nasopharyngeal swab PCR tests and blood sampling. Healthcare workers were enrolled in the week of the UK lockdown, from 23 to 31 March 2020, and were followed every week for up to about 16 weeks. Receptor libraries were prepared by 5' RACE. Sequencing was carried out with a NextSeq 500. Unique molecular identifiers were attached to individual cDNA molecules in the TCR library protocol so that sequencing error and PCR bias could be corrected. Both TCR alpha and beta chains were sequenced, and tight co-correlation was observed between alpha and beta sequence abundances in each sample. Regarding the original processing steps: V gene, J gene and CDR3 annotation of TCR sequences was performed with Decombinator V4. TCRs were defined as expanded if a significant change between any two time points was detected under a Poisson model with p below 0.0001. TCR abundances were normalised to the total number of TCRs sequenced per sample and were expressed as counts per million. TRAV1-2 paired with TRAJ12, TRAJ20 or TRAJ33 defined MAIT TCRs, while TRAV10 paired with TRAJ18 defined iNKT TCRs. VDJdb, accessed 1 November 2021, was searched for CMV, EBV and SARS-CoV-2 annotated TCRs, with TCRs annotated for multiple antigens excluded. TCRdb cleaned the public reads at Q25 with fastp, built clones with MiXCR and kept in-frame beta chains. Records with the same CDR3 protein are collapsed into one entry carrying the most frequent genes and DNA. The V and J calls and clone size are TCRdb's, not the authors'. This sample holds about 110,000 distinct CDR3 sequences; 11% were observed only once. The top ten hold about 8.1% of the sample.

Paper-wide results and their limitations: VDJdb matching was skewed toward anti-spike CD8 responses, so virus-specific expansions were likely underestimated and private and CD4 specificities were missed.

For CDR1 and CDR2, the germline V gene (reference sequence) lists DFQATT and SNEGSKA. V has 5 bases trimmed and J has 6 bases trimmed; junction bases matching no gene number 14. Spanning cysteine to phenylalanine, the CDR3 consists of 16 amino acids. Just CDR3 DNA is preserved here, 48 bases in frame from base 1. The sequenced sample consisted of whole blood. The sequence links TRBV20-1 to TRBJ2-3, with 10 bases matching TRBD2. The receptor's source is an adult who was a healthcare worker with PCR-confirmed SARS-CoV-2 infection or an uninfected control (not recorded which). The sequenced DNA: TGCAGTGCTGTCCCCGACCAACTAGCGGGGTGGGATACGCAGTATTTT. Translated, this is CSAVPDQLAGWDTQYF.